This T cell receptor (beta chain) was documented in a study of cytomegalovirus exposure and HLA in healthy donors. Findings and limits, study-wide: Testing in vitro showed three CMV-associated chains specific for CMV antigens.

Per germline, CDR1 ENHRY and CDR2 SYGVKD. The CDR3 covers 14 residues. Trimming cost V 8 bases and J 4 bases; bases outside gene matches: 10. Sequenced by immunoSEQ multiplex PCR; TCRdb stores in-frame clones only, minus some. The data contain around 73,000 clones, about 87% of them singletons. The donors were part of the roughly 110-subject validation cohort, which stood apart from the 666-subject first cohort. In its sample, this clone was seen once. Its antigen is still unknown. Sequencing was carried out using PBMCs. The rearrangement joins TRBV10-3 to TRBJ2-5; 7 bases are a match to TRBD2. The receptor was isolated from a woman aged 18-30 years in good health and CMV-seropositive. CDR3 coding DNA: TGTGCCATCCGACGGGAACTAGCGCGAGAGACCCAGTACTTC. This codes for CAIRRELARETQYF.